The 30 T cell receptor beta chains below were found in one sample sequenced in a study of CD8+ T cells in alopecia areata. Treatment: oral pan-JAK inhibitor, 5-10 mg twice daily. Reverse transcribed after extraction, RNA yielded cDNA as the sequencing template. Data came from immunoSEQ multiplex PCR; TCRdb stores just in-frame clones and leaves some out. The sample holds 150,000 to 200,000 clones, around three fifths seen once. Material: CD4+ T cells sorted from blood, obtained at week 24, from a patient treated with tofacitinib. The receptor set was obtained from a human donor with alopecia areata.

CDR3 sequence (DNA): TGCAGCGTTGCCCCCGTAGCCAAAAACATTCAGTACTTC. Residues: CSVAPVAKNIQYF. V is TRBV29-1 and J is TRBJ2-4, with D unresolved. Trimming pared 4 bases from V and 0 bases from J, leaving 7 bases between. CDR1 and CDR2 (germline): SQVTM, ANQGSEA. The CDR3 sequence is 13 residues long.

The chain has TRBV9 and TRBJ2-3, with TRBD2 identical over 11 bases. V trimming: 3 bases; J trimming: 7 bases; junction bases outside the gene matches: 13. The germline V gene has CDR1 SGDLS and CDR2 YYNGEE. This CDR3 spans 17 amino acids. This chain's CDR3 is CASSATSGTAIQNTQYF. For the CDR3, the DNA is TGTGCCAGCAGCGCGACTAGCGGGACAGCGATCCAAAATACGCAGTATTTT.

DNA of the CDR3: TGTGCCAGCAGGCTCCTTCTCCAAGAGACCCAGTACTTC. Amino acids: CASRLLLQETQYF. This chain links TRBV2 with TRBJ2-5; D is uncertain. The CDR3 is made up of 13 amino acids. Germline-derived CDR1 and CDR2 are SNHLY and FYNNEI. V dropped 6 bases and J dropped 1 base, with 9 bases sitting between them. Together with reference TRBV2 and TRBJ2-5, the CDR3 gives the full variable domain: EPEVTQTPSHQVTQMGQEVILRCVPISNHLYFYWYRQILGQKVEFLVSFYNNEISEKSEIFDDQFSVERPDGSNFTLKIRSTKLEDSAMYFCASRLLLQETQYFGPGTRLLVL.

This chain links TRBV6-5 with TRBJ1-5, with 7 bases that match TRBD1. The V gene's germline CDR1 is MNHEY and CDR2 SVGAGI. The CDR3 spans 15 residues. The junction had 5 bases not matched to a gene; V was cut back by 0 bases and J by 6 bases. The CDR3 DNA is TGTGCCAGCAGTTACTCGACAGGGCAGGGTCAGCCCCAGCATTTT. Protein sequence: CASSYSTGQGQPQHF.

On this clone itself: The sample has other DNA sequences that encode this CDR3 too. The chain links TRBV30 to TRBJ2-2; no firm D call. With 0 bases removed from V and 5 bases from J, the gap between germline ends came to 7 bases. Germline CDR1 reads GTSNPN; CDR2 reads SVGIG (reference sequence). This CDR3 has 13 residues. The CDR3 loop reads CAWSVFGTGELFF. Here the CDR3 DNA reads TGTGCCTGGAGTGTATTTGGGACCGGGGAGCTGTTTTTT.

The chain joins TRBV30 to TRBJ1-1; D might be TRBD1 (6 bases). V was trimmed by 0 bases and J by 10 bases, leaving 12 bases between them. Germline values: CDR1 GTSNPN, CDR2 SVGIG (reference sequence). This CDR3 comprises 12 residues. In DNA, the CDR3 is TGTGCCTGGAGTGTTTGGGAGGGGGTAGCTTTCTTT. It is translated as CAWSVWEGVAFF.

V is TRBV2 and J is TRBJ1-6, with no clear D. V dropped 2 bases and J dropped 8 bases, with 13 bases sitting between them. This CDR3 spans 15 amino acids. Germline V gene lookup returns CDR1 SNHLY and CDR2 FYNNEI. The CDR3 reads CASSESSSGDSPLHF. In DNA form, the CDR3 reads TGTGCCAGCAGTGAAAGTTCCTCAGGAGATTCACCCCTCCACTTT.

The chain joins TRBV9 to TRBJ2-3, with 7 bases fitting TRBD1. The CDR3 runs 15 residues. The germline gives CDR1 SGDLS, CDR2 YYNGEE. V shed 0 bases, J shed 1 base, and the junction held 2 bases outside the gene matches. CDR3 in amino acids: CASSVEGARTDTQYF. The DNA of the CDR3 is TGTGCCAGCAGCGTAGAGGGGGCTCGCACAGATACGCAGTATTTT.

The rearrangement uses TRBV5-1 and TRBJ2-2; D is uncertain. The V gene lost 2 bases and the J gene lost 0 bases, with 14 bases spanning the gap. Germline CDR1 and CDR2: SGHRS and YFSETQ. The CDR3 has 17 amino acids. The CDR3 nucleotides read TGCGCCAGCAGCTTATCACAACGGGCCCCGAACACCGGGGAGCTGTTTTTT. It specifies CASSLSQRAPNTGELFF.

In this sample, this clone turned up a few times. The chain couples TRBV7-2 to TRBJ2-3, with 7 bases matching TRBD2. With V trimmed by 1 base and J by 8 bases, 12 bases remained unmatched. In germline, CDR1 is SGHTA, CDR2 FQGNSA. This CDR3 has 16 residues. The CDR3 nucleotides read TGTGCCAGCAGCTTAGGACCTTTGCGGGGGAGGGTTACGCAGTATTTT. Translation: CASSLGPLRGRVTQYF.

The chain has TRBV29-1 and TRBJ1-2, with D possibly TRBD1 on 6 matching bases. V shed 4 bases and J shed 8 bases, with 23 bases lying between them. In germline, CDR1 is SQVTM, CDR2 ANQGSEA. The CDR3 sequence is 15 residues long. The CDR3 region has the DNA TGCAGCGTTGTTATCGCCGGGGGGCAAACCCAGGGCTACACCTTC. Translated, it gives CSVVIAGGQTQGYTF.

This sequence joins TRBV4-1 and TRBJ2-7, with D perhaps matching TRBD1 or TRBD2 (5 bases each). The CDR3 length is 15 residues. The germline gives CDR1 MGHRA, CDR2 YSYEKL. V lost 1 base and J lost 3, with 13 bases in between. As DNA, the CDR3 is TGCGCCAGCAGCCAAGTTACCGGGACCCTCTACGAGCAGTACTTC. It specifies CASSQVTGTLYEQYF.

V is TRBV9 and J is TRBJ2-1, with a possible D match to TRBD1 (5 bases). The germline V gene encodes CDR1 SGDLS and CDR2 YYNGEE. The V gene lost 3 bases and the J gene lost 7 bases, with 11 bases spanning the gap. The CDR3 consists of 13 residues. The CDR3 reads CASSGGLINEQFF. CDR3 nucleotide sequence: TGTGCCAGCAGCGGGGGCCTGATTAATGAGCAGTTCTTC. The variable domain in full, with the rest retrieved from reference TRBV9 and TRBJ2-1, is DSGVTQTPKHLITATGQRVTLRCSPRSGDLSVYWYQQSLDQGLQFLIQYYNGEERAKGNILERFSAQQFPDLHSELNLSSLELGDSALYFCASSGGLINEQFFGPGTRLTVL.

This clone showed up just a few times. V gene TRBV6-5 combines with J gene TRBJ1-2; tentative D call: TRBD1 (6 bases). The germline V and J ends were trimmed by 6 bases and 5 bases, with 16 bases remaining between them. CDR3 length: 14 amino acids. Germline V CDR1 and CDR2: MNHEY, SVGAGI. CDR3 in amino acids: CASSLLQGGYGYTF. CDR3 DNA sequence: TGTGCCAGCAGCCTACTTCAAGGGGGTTATGGCTACACCTTC.

This clone has a handful of counts. The chain combines TRBV5-4 with TRBJ2-5; D could derive from TRBD1 or TRBD2 (7 bases each). This CDR3 has 15 amino acids. Trimming removed 5 bases at V and 4 bases at J, with 18 bases between. CDR1 SGHNT and CDR2 YYREEE come from the germline V gene (reference sequence). The CDR3: CASSQGGAPGETQYF. The CDR3 DNA follows: TGTGCCAGCAGTCAGGGGGGGGCGCCGGGAGAGACCCAGTACTTC.

The chain is built from TRBV4-1 and TRBJ2-7; the D is unclear. CDR1 is MGHRA and CDR2 is YSYEKL in the germline V gene. V was trimmed by 1 base and J by 5 bases, leaving 12 bases between them. The length of the CDR3 is 14 residues. This chain's CDR3 is CASSQGLNKDEQYF. In nucleotides, the CDR3 is TGCGCCAGCAGCCAAGGACTGAATAAGGACGAGCAGTACTTC.

The chain carries TRBV18 and TRBJ1-5; D gene uncertain. CDR1 and CDR2 (germline): KGHSH, LQKENI. The CDR3 has 14 amino acids. V was trimmed by 2 bases and J by 4 bases, leaving 9 bases between them. The CDR3 here is CASSPSMGNQPQHF. The CDR3 region has the DNA TGTGCCAGCTCACCATCGATGGGGAATCAGCCCCAGCATTTT.

About this clone itself: One base away lies a much larger clone, so this may be a sequencing read error. CDR3 nucleotide sequence: TGCGCCAGCAGCCGGGACGTGAACACTGAAGCTTTCTTT. Protein: CASSRDVNTEAFF. The chain recombines TRBV4-3 with TRBJ1-1; D perhaps matches TRBD1 (5 bases). This CDR3 has 13 residues. V dropped 4 bases and J dropped 0 bases, with 6 bases sitting between them. Germline CDR1 LGHNA, CDR2 YSLEER.

CDR3 residues: CASSETGTGNYGYTF. CDR3 in DNA: TGTGCCAGCAGCGAAACCGGGACGGGTAACTATGGCTACACCTTC. The chain couples TRBV25-1 to TRBJ1-2; perhaps TRBD1 as D (5 bases). CDR1 and CDR2 (germline): MGHDK, SYGVNS. CDR3 length: 15 amino acids. V was cut by 6 bases and J by 1 base, with 15 bases left in between.

This rearrangement joins TRBV9 to TRBJ1-1; 8 bases map to TRBD1. The CDR3 runs to 15 residues. Germline V gene lookup returns CDR1 SGDLS and CDR2 YYNGEE. V was clipped by 7 bases and J by 6 bases; unmatched bases: 14. The CDR3 reads CASGRDIGTGSEAFF. CDR3 bases: TGTGCCAGCGGGAGGGACATAGGGACAGGCTCTGAAGCTTTCTTT.

The chain joins TRBV29-1 to TRBJ1-1; D possibly corresponds to TRBD1 (5 bases). Looked up from germline, CDR1 is SQVTM and CDR2 is ANQGSEA. With 4 bases removed from V and 0 bases from J, the gap between germline ends came to 9 bases. The CDR3 covers 13 residues. DNA for the CDR3: TGCAGCGTTGGACAGTTAATGAACACTGAAGCTTTCTTT. Residues: CSVGQLMNTEAFF.

This clone was observed a few times. The chain has TRBV12-5 and TRBJ2-2, with D perhaps matching TRBD2 (6 bases). The length of the CDR3 is 14 residues. V lost 8 bases, J lost 6 bases, and 16 bases lay in between. Germline V gene data show CDR1 as LGHNT and CDR2 as FRNRAP. CDR3 amino acids: CASRFEGEAGELFF. The CDR3 DNA reads as TGTGCTAGTAGGTTCGAAGGGGAGGCCGGGGAGCTGTTTTTT. The variable domain in full, with the rest retrieved from reference TRBV12-5 and TRBJ2-2, is DARVTQTPRHKVTEMGQEVTMRCQPILGHNTVFWYRQTMMQGLELLAYFRNRAPLDDSGMPKDRFSAEMPDATLATLKIQPSEPRDSAVYFCASRFEGEAGELFFGEGSRLTVL.

The chain couples TRBV30 to TRBJ2-7, with D unclear. With 0 bases removed from V and 1 base from J, the gap between germline ends came to 10 bases. The CDR3 loop spans 14 amino acids. From germline, CDR1 is GTSNPN and CDR2 SVGIG (reference sequence). The CDR3 loop is CAWSVNVMSYEQYF. The CDR3 coding sequence is TGTGCCTGGAGTGTTAATGTCATGTCCTACGAGCAGTACTTC.

The chain uses TRBV4-3 and TRBJ2-5, with 10 bases identical to TRBD1. V gave up 3 bases and J gave up 5 bases; unmatched junction bases: 3. The CDR3 runs to 14 residues. Germline V gene sequence: CDR1 LGHNA, CDR2 YSLEER. The CDR3: CASSHRGQGETQYF. DNA of the CDR3: TGCGCCAGCAGCCACAGGGGACAGGGGGAGACCCAGTACTTC.

The rearrangement joins TRBV5-6 to TRBJ2-2; 8 nucleotides match TRBD2. J lost 4 bases, V lost 2 bases, and 4 bases had no gene match. This CDR3 region has 15 residues. Germline V CDR1 and CDR2: SGHDT, YYEEEE. The DNA of the CDR3 is TGTGCCAGCAGCTTCCAGCGGGGGCTCACCGGGGAGCTGTTTTTT. This encodes CASSFQRGLTGELFF.

The chain employs TRBV6-5 and TRBJ2-1; maybe TRBD1 (5 bases). Deletions cut 5 bases from V and 3 bases from J, with 5 bases between. Germline V gene lookup returns CDR1 MNHEY and CDR2 SVGAGI. This CDR3 spans 12 amino acids. CDR3 in DNA: TGTGCCAGCAGTAGGGGCTACAATGAGCAGTTCTTC. Encoded protein: CASSRGYNEQFF.

The CDR3 loop reads CASSADRGLVETQYF. The CDR3 nucleotides read TGTGCCAGCAGCGCGGACAGGGGGCTAGTAGAGACCCAGTACTTC. The rearrangement joins TRBV7-2 to TRBJ2-5; 11 nucleotides align to TRBD1. The CDR3 loop spans 15 amino acids. The V and J ends lost 5 bases and 4 bases, in that order; junction bases with no gene match: 6. Germline CDR1 SGHTA, CDR2 FQGNSA.

The chain combines TRBV2 with TRBJ1-1; D is possibly TRBD1 (5 bases). CDR1 and CDR2 from the germline V gene are SNHLY and FYNNEI. V lost 4 bases, J lost 6 bases, and 15 bases lay in between. The CDR3 contains 14 residues. CDR3 nucleotides: TGTGCCAGCAGTGTGGGGGGAAGGTGGGCTGAAGCTTTCTTT. It specifies CASSVGGRWAEAFF.

V gene TRBV28 combines with J gene TRBJ1-6; D is perhaps TRBD1 (6 bases). Trimming removed 10 bases from V and 3 bases from J, with 22 bases in between. The CDR3 has 17 amino acids. Germline values: CDR1 MDHEN, CDR2 SYDVKM. The CDR3 region has the DNA TGTGCCACCCTAACTGGGGGCAGACCTAGCTATAATTCACCCCTCCACTTT. This gives the protein CATLTGGRPSYNSPLHF.

This rearrangement joins TRBV30 to TRBJ1-4, with D unclear. CDR3 length: 12 residues. The germline CDR1 and CDR2 sequences are GTSNPN and SVGIG (reference sequence). The CDR3 DNA reads as TGTGCTGGGAATACACGAGGCGAAAAACTGTTTTTT. This encodes CAGNTRGEKLFF.